This T cell receptor (beta chain) was retrieved from a study of molecular identifiers for immune sequencing clone quantification. As for the study in general: Five portions were made in replicates from RNA of approximately 20,000 or 98,000 naive CD8 cells, and four underwent sequencing.

TCRdb fed the PCR reads into MiXCR, producing one record per CDR3 protein. This table has approximately 60,000 distinct CDR3 sequences, under 20% appearing once. Study results and caveats: In naive cells, clones above 20 RNA copies held under 1% of molecules, whereas in effector cells they held over 98%.

With 10%, 30% or 50% of RNA, roughly 20,000 to 1,000,000 naive CD8 T cells were sequenced. Naive CD8 T cells were picked out by sorting for CD8+CD4-CCR7+CD45RA+. In this sample, this clonotype turned up a few times. Its antigen is currently unknown. Sequenced material: naive CD8+ T cells from blood, with Jurkat cell RNA spiked in. Subset of the sample: FACS-sorted CD8+CD4-CCR7+CD45RA+ naive T cells. This receptor was taken from a human donor in good health. Some libraries in this study had Jurkat cell RNA spiked in.

The CDR3 DNA sequence: TGTGCCAGCAGTCAACTAGCGGGAACTGGCTATGAGCAGTTCTTC. This gives the protein CASSQLAGTGYEQFF. The chain is built from TRBV6-4 and TRBJ2-1; 10 bases are shared with TRBD2. The CDR3 length is 15 residues. Trimming cost V 5 bases and J 8 bases; bases outside gene matches: 9. Per the germline V gene, CDR1 is MRHNA and CDR2 is SNTAGT.